This T cell receptor beta chain came from a study of blood T cell repertoires in COVID-19 (dated by TCRdb to about 2020). About the investigation overall: Collaborator samples came from the United States, Italy and Spain and covered acute and convalescent phases of COVID-19. The prospective study material was composed of cDNA or gDNA derived from T cells, B-cell-depleted T cells, or PBMCs. Subjects who had been exposed to COVID-19, were actively infected with it, or had recovered from it provided the deeply sampled blood TCRbeta repertoires that made up the dataset. The repertoires were made available in a free public database intended to serve as a resource for research on the immune response to SARS-CoV-2. The samples were drawn from two sources: the first 160 participants of the ongoing ImmuneRACE study, and 1,000 to 1,500 subjects contributed by 6 global collaborators. Sample metadata almost always included a de-identified subject ID, COVID-19 status, age in years and sex. Where available, HLA class I and class II types were taken from metadata supplied by the sample provider and were not determined by assay-based typing.

Overall study outcomes, separate from this receptor: The quantity of clinical and demographic metadata differed by source and by participant and was supplied without curation.

About this clone itself: Its specific antigen is unknown. No much larger clonotype is one base removed from it; base qualities were not supplied.

The collaborating institutions used their own protocols to collect whole blood in K2EDTA tubes. For TCRbeta analysis, collaborators shipped samples in one of three forms: frozen whole blood, isolated PBMCs, or DNA extracted from either of those sample types. Trimming at the junction amounts to 3 bases on V and 4 bases on J, and the germline ends lie 10 bases apart. Taken from the germline V gene (reference sequence), the CDR1 and CDR2 loops are LNHDA and SQIVND. The CDR3 starts with the cysteine, ends with the phenylalanine, and has 13 residues. Only the CDR3 DNA is retained, 39 bases long and in frame from the first base. The immunoSEQ Assay, a bias-controlled multiplex PCR, was used to amplify TCRbeta CDR3 regions from genomic DNA. The paper's processing steps were these. Nucleated cell counts per sample were estimated from amplification of reference gene primers within the assay. Sequence reads were collapsed and filtered to measure the absolute abundance of every unique TCRbeta CDR3 rearrangement. Productive Simpson clonality was computed per sample as the square root of Simpson's diversity index over productive rearrangements. Held by TCRdb, this immuneACCESS table contains in-frame sequences only and omits some clones. Under half of the omission traces to an unresolved V gene where checked; the cause of the rest is unknown. That table supplies the V and J calls and clone size; D and trimming were determined from the DNA. Here the sample has around 130,000 clones; roughly four fifths occur a single time. Of the sample, 16% is held by the ten largest clones.

The rearranged chain carries TRBV19 and TRBJ2-7; TRBD1 is a weak D gene call, 5 bases matching. The TCR originated in a woman aged 45-59 years with acute or convalescent COVID-19. The sample comprised peripheral blood. CDR3 protein: CASSIDSGYEQYF. Here is the DNA: TGTGCCAGTAGTATTGACAGTGGATACGAGCAGTACTTC.